The clone carrying this T cell receptor (beta chain) showed up just once. Synthetic analogs of TCR templates were spiked into every PCR. Sequencing used immunoSEQ multiplex PCR; TCRdb keeps in-frame clones, though not all of them. The repertoire holds 100,000 to 150,000 clones, with roughly 80% as singletons. The source of the sample is a study of PD-L1 blockade in urothelial cancer. Study at large: Analysis of the blood was performed 3 weeks (second dose) and 6 weeks after treatment start.

Trimming took 4 bases from V and 7 from J; bases not matched to a gene: 13. Germline V CDR1 and CDR2: SGDLS, YYNGEE. There are 15 residues in the CDR3. The time point is: pretreatment peripheral blood. The source was PBMCs, collected around atezolizumab (anti-PD-L1) treatment. This chain uses TRBV9 with TRBJ2-7, with 8 bases matching TRBD1. The origin of this receptor is a middle-aged man with urothelial cancer. The CDR3 nucleotides are TGTGCCAGCAGCCCTCAAGGACAGGGCAACTCAGAGCAGTACTTC. Amino acid sequence: CASSPQGQGNSEQYF.